Presented here are 19 T cell receptor beta chains from one specimen sequenced in a study of blood T cell repertoires in COVID-19. Here immunoSEQ multiplex PCR was the method, and the copy in TCRdb shows in-frame clones only, minus some. Among hundreds of thousands of clones listed, around 90% were seen once. What was sequenced was peripheral blood. Receptor source: a man in his late teens or twenties with COVID-19, enrolled during active disease.

This chain connects TRBV30 to TRBJ1-1; the D gene is possibly TRBD1 (5 bases). The V and J ends lost 1 base and 0 bases respectively, with 6 bases between them. Germline lookup yields CDR1 GTSNPN and CDR2 SVGIG (reference sequence). The CDR3 is 13 residues long. CDR3 amino acids: CAWSAGVNTEAFF. CDR3 in DNA: TGTGCCTGGAGTGCGGGGGTGAACACTGAAGCTTTCTTT.

This chain joins TRBV6-5 and TRBJ2-5; TRBD2 aligns across 8 bases. V lost 6 bases, J lost 4 bases, and 7 bases stayed unmatched. This CDR3 has 14 residues. Germline CDR1 and CDR2: MNHEY and SVGAGI. CDR3: CASSSPREGETQYF. In DNA form, the CDR3 reads TGTGCCAGCAGCTCCCCTCGGGAGGGAGAGACCCAGTACTTC.

The table lists this clone with a count of one. V and J are TRBV6-1 and TRBJ2-2; no clear D gene. Deletions cut 3 bases from V and 7 bases from J, with 18 bases between. The length of the CDR3 is 16 residues. Germline loops: CDR1 MNHNS, CDR2 SASEGT. The CDR3 DNA is TGTGCCAGCAGTGATTCTTGGGCAGCTCCCGGCGGGGAGCTGTTTTTT. Encoded protein: CASSDSWAAPGGELFF.

This clone was seen more than once but under ten times. The genes are TRBV29-1 and TRBJ1-3; D is ambiguous. V lost 7 bases to trimming and J lost 3 bases, with 13 bases between them. CDR1 and CDR2 (germline): SQVTM, ANQGSEA. The CDR3 length is 13 residues. This CDR3 is CSAVRMGGNTIYF. CDR3 nucleotides: TGCAGCGCCGTCAGGATGGGTGGAAACACCATATATTTT. The complete variable domain, with remaining parts taken from reference TRBV29-1 and TRBJ1-3, reads SAVISQKPSRDICQRGTSLTIQCQVDSQVTMMFWYRQQPGQSLTLIATANQGSEATYESGFVIDKFPISRPNLTFSTLTVSNMSPEDSSIYLCSAVRMGGNTIYFGEGSWLTVV.

The chain employs TRBV19 and TRBJ2-5; TRBD2 matches 7 bases. CDR1 is LNHDA and CDR2 is SQIVND in the germline V gene (reference sequence). The CDR3 runs to 14 residues. The V gene end was trimmed by 8 bases and the J gene end by 5 bases; junction bases not matched to a gene: 11. The CDR3 bases are TGTGCCAGTGCCCCTAGCGGCACCTCCGAGACCCAGTACTTC. Protein product: CASAPSGTSETQYF.

This clone appeared a few times. Other DNA sequences within the sample encode an identical CDR3. This chain joins TRBV7-9 and TRBJ2-5, with D maybe TRBD1 (6 bases). From germline, CDR1 is SEHNR and CDR2 FQNEAQ (reference sequence). Deletions cut 0 bases from V and 4 bases from J, with 9 bases between. The CDR3 length is 14 residues. CDR3 region: CASSLAGGRETQYF. CDR3 nucleotide sequence: TGTGCCAGCAGCTTAGCTGGGGGCCGAGAGACCCAGTACTTC. Looking up the rest from reference TRBV7-9 and TRBJ2-5 gives the full variable domain: DTGVSQNPRHKITKRGQNVTFRCDPISEHNRLYWYRQTLGQGPEFLTYFQNEAQLEKSRLLSDRFSAERPKGSFSTLEIQRTEQGDSAMYLCASSLAGGRETQYFGPGTRLLVL.

The J gene is TRBJ2-7, the V gene TRBV7-9; a weak D match, TRBD1 (6 bases). The germline V gene encodes CDR1 SEHNR and CDR2 FQNEAQ (reference sequence). CDR3 length equals 14 residues. Trimming pared 1 base from V and 5 bases from J, leaving 12 bases between. As DNA, the CDR3 is TGTGCCAGCAGCTTAGGGCAGGGGATCGACGAGCAGTACTTC. Protein: CASSLGQGIDEQYF.

The rearrangement joins TRBV15 to TRBJ1-3; perhaps TRBD1 as D (6 bases). The germline CDR1 and CDR2 sequences are LNHNV and YYDKDF (reference sequence). This CDR3 contains 16 residues. Trimming removed 5 bases from V and 0 bases from J, with 14 bases in between. CDR3 loop: CATSLVGGLSGNTIYF. The CDR3 nucleotides read TGTGCCACCAGCCTTGTCGGGGGGCTCTCTGGAAACACCATATATTTT. Together with reference TRBV15 and TRBJ1-3, the CDR3 gives the full variable domain: DAMVIQNPRYQVTQFGKPVTLSCSQTLNHNVMYWYQQKSSQAPKLLFHYYDKDFNNEADTPDNFQSRRPNTSFCFLDIRSPGLGDTAMYLCATSLVGGLSGNTIYFGEGSWLTVV.

V and J are TRBV19 and TRBJ2-3, with 7 bases fitting TRBD2. This CDR3 is built from 14 residues. CDR1 is LNHDA, CDR2 SQIVND, per germline (reference sequence). V trimming: 9 bases; J trimming: 2 bases; junction bases outside the gene matches: 8. The CDR3 DNA follows: TGTGCCAGCAAAGCGGGGCCCCTCACAGATACGCAGTATTTT. Its translation: CASKAGPLTDTQYF.

The rearrangement joins TRBV18 to TRBJ1-5; no clear D gene. Between the trimmed V and J ends, which lost 5 bases and 2 bases, there was a span of 10 bases. Germline V gene data show CDR1 as KGHSH and CDR2 as LQKENI. CDR3 length: 14 amino acids. The chain's CDR3 is CASSNSVGNQPQHF. CDR3 bases: TGTGCCAGCTCAAATTCGGTCGGCAATCAGCCCCAGCATTTT. The variable domain in full, with the rest retrieved from reference TRBV18 and TRBJ1-5, is NAGVMQNPRHLVRRRGQEARLRCSPMKGHSHVYWYRQLPEEGLKFMVYLQKENIIDESGMPKERFSAEFPKEGPSILRIQQVVRGDSAAYFCASSNSVGNQPQHFGDGTRLSIL.

This clone was seen a few times. The J gene is TRBJ1-5, the V gene TRBV3-1 (or the pseudogene TRBV3-2); D possibly corresponds to TRBD1 (5 bases). Deletions cut 1 base from V and 6 bases from J, with 10 bases between. Germline lookup yields CDR1 LGHDT and CDR2 YNNKEL (reference sequence). This CDR3 region has 14 residues. The CDR3 spells CASSQGTGPQPQHF. The CDR3 nucleotides are TGTGCCAGCAGCCAAGGAACAGGTCCTCAGCCCCAGCATTTT.

The chain joins TRBV3-1 (or the pseudogene TRBV3-2) to TRBJ1-6; 11 positions match TRBD1. CDR1 is LGHDT, CDR2 YNNKEL, per germline (reference sequence). The CDR3 is 16 amino acids. V gave up 4 bases and J gave up 9 bases; unmatched junction bases: 8. CDR3 coding DNA: TGTGCCAGCAGCCCCCTGGGGACAGGGGGGCGTTCACCCCTCCACTTT. Its protein product is CASSPLGTGGRSPLHF.

The CDR3 is CASSLVPSSYEQYF. In DNA form, the CDR3 reads TGCGCCAGCAGCTTGGTTCCTAGCTCCTACGAGCAGTACTTC. V is TRBV5-1 and J is TRBJ2-7; D remains ambiguous. V lost 0 bases to trimming and J lost 0 bases, with 7 bases between them. The CDR3 sequence is 14 residues long. Germline loops: CDR1 SGHRS, CDR2 YFSETQ.

The CDR3 protein is CASSQEEDSYNEQFF. The CDR3 coding sequence is TGCGCCAGCAGCCAAGAGGAGGACAGCTACAATGAGCAGTTCTTC. This rearrangement joins TRBV4-1 to TRBJ2-1, with a weak D call TRBD1 (6 bases). Germline V gives CDR1 MGHRA, CDR2 YSYEKL. Trimming removed 0 bases at V and 3 bases at J, with 9 bases between. This CDR3 is 15 amino acids long.

The chain carries TRBV11-2 and TRBJ2-1; D is possibly TRBD1 (5 bases). From germline, CDR1 is SGHAT and CDR2 FQNNGV. V lost 5 bases, J lost 4 bases, and 12 bases lay in between. The CDR3 sequence is 14 residues long. The CDR3 DNA sequence: TGTGCCAGCAGCCCAGGGATGGGGTACAATGAGCAGTTCTTC. It yields the protein CASSPGMGYNEQFF.

In its sample, this clone was seen once. The chain uses TRBV5-1 and TRBJ2-7; D possibly corresponds to TRBD1 (5 bases). Trimming took 6 bases from V and 4 from J, leaving 20 bases between them. Germline V gene sequence: CDR1 SGHRS, CDR2 YFSETQ. The CDR3 has 15 amino acids. The CDR3 region is CASTIGVGSHYEQYF. Written as DNA, the CDR3 is TGCGCCAGCACCATAGGGGTGGGCAGCCATTACGAGCAGTACTTC.

The rearrangement joins TRBV5-1 to TRBJ1-3; no firm D call. Between the trimmed V and J ends, which lost 7 bases and 4 bases, there was a span of 15 bases. The CDR3 runs 14 residues. Germline V lookup: CDR1 SGHRS, CDR2 YFSETQ. The CDR3 region is CASGGDLEGNTIYF. CDR3 sequence (DNA): TGCGCCAGCGGCGGCGACTTGGAGGGAAACACCATATATTTT.

The chain joins TRBV2 to TRBJ2-5; 10 nucleotides agree with TRBD1. J lost 5 bases, V lost 7 bases, and 1 base had no gene match. The CDR3 contains 12 residues. Germline V CDR1 and CDR2: SNHLY, FYNNEI. The DNA for the CDR3 is TGTGCCAGCATGGACAGGGGGGAGACCCAGTACTTC. It encodes CASMDRGETQYF.

This chain links TRBV6-6 with TRBJ1-5; D is perhaps TRBD1 (6 bases). Trimming shortened V by 0 bases and J by 7 bases, and 13 bases separated the two germline ends. Germline-derived CDR1 and CDR2 are MNHNY and SVGAGI (reference sequence). The CDR3 runs 15 residues. The CDR3 sequence: CASSYSGGLGQPQHF. In DNA form, the CDR3 reads TGTGCCAGCAGTTACTCCGGGGGGCTAGGGCAGCCCCAGCATTTT.